These T cell receptor beta chains were read from a single sample in a study of chemoradiotherapy in HPV16-positive cancers. Only in-frame clones appear in the TCRdb table, and some are missing; sequencing was by immunoSEQ multiplex PCR. The sample has more than 20,000 clones, more than 90% seen once. The sample was blood, taken from a patient who underwent chemoradiotherapy. The receptors stem from a human donor with HPV-associated anogenital cancer. The CDR3 runs from the conserved cysteine through the conserved F or W. D genes are given only for firm matches. For some rows the clone size is stated as once, few or many, or as a class when expanded; others skip it.

TRBV7-9	-	few	TRBJ1-2	TGTGCCAGCAGCTGGGGTGTGGGTAATGGCTACACCTTC	CASSWGVGNGYTF
TRBV5-1	-	-	TRBJ1-4	TGCGCCAGCAGCTCGGAGTGGGCAGGATCGGGAAAACTGTTTTTT	CASSSEWAGSGKLFF
TRBV5-1	-	once	TRBJ2-1	TGCGCCAGCAGCTTGGCCGGGGTACGGGACAATGAGCAGTTCTTC	CASSLAGVRDNEQFF
TRBV25-1	TRBD1	few	TRBJ1-6	TGTGCCAGCAGAGGACAGGGGAGCTCCTATAATTCACCCCTCCACTTT	CASRGQGSSYNSPLHF
TRBV4-3	-	-	TRBJ2-1	TGCGCCAGCAGCCAAGAAGTTGGCTATCCCTCGCCGATCTTC	CASSQEVGYPSPIF
TRBV7-8	TRBD2	-	TRBJ2-1	TGTGCCAGCAGCCCTCTTCGGGGGAGCCCCGGGAGGGAGCAGTTCTTC	CASSPLRGSPGREQFF
TRBV7-9	TRBD1	-	TRBJ1-2	TGTGCCAGCAGCTCGCCCGGGACAGGGAACTATGGCTACACCTTC	CASSSPGTGNYGYTF
TRBV18	-	-	TRBJ1-1	TGTGCCAGTAGTGGAGGAACTGAAGCTTTCTTT	CASSGGTEAFF
TRBV5-4	-	-	TRBJ2-5	TGTGCCAGCAGCTTGGCCGGCGGGCAGCCCCAAGAGACCCAGTACTTC	CASSLAGGQPQETQYF
TRBV19	-	once	TRBJ1-5	TGTGCCAGTAGCCCCCCCACCGGAGCGAGGGCCCAGCATTTT	CASSPPTGARAQHF
TRBV7-6	-	-	TRBJ2-1	TGTGCCAGCAGCTTCTTAGGGGAGGTGGGTGAGCAGTTCTTC	CASSFLGEVGEQFF
TRBV6-5	-	-	TRBJ2-3	TGTGCCAGCAGTCTGGGACGGGTTAGCACAGATACGCAGTATTTT	CASSLGRVSTDTQYF
TRBV25-1	TRBD1	-	TRBJ2-2	TGTGCCAGCAAAAGGGGGACAGGGGCAACCGGGGAGCTGTTTTTT	CASKRGTGATGELFF
TRBV28	-	-	TRBJ2-7	TGTGCCAGCAGTACTACGCTCAGAAGGGTTAACGAGCAGTACTTC	CASSTTLRRVNEQYF
TRBV28	TRBD1	-	TRBJ1-5	TGTGCCAGCAGTTCCACCGGGACAGGGTACCAGCCCCAGCATTTT	CASSSTGTGYQPQHF
TRBV5-5	-	-	TRBJ1-5	TGTGCCAGCAGCATTCCAGGGGTAGGTCAGCCCCAGCATTTT	CASSIPGVGQPQHF
TRBV7-9	TRBD1	-	TRBJ1-4	TGTGCCAGCAGCTTATCTCCCGGAGGGACAGTTAATGAAAAACTGTTTTTT	CASSLSPGGTVNEKLFF
TRBV6-5	-	-	TRBJ2-5	TGTGCCAGCAGCTACTACCAGGGGGGGGAGACCCAGTACTTC	CASSYYQGGETQYF
TRBV28	-	-	TRBJ1-5	TGTGCCAGCAGGGGGGGGAGGGGTCAGCCCCAGCATTTT	CASRGGRGQPQHF
TRBV20-1	-	-	TRBJ2-7	TGCAGTGCTAGAAGGGCCTACGAGCAGTACTTC	CSARRAYEQYF
TRBV7-9	TRBD2	-	TRBJ2-7	TGTGCCAGCAGCCAACTAGCGGGGAGAAGCTCCTACGAGCAGTACTTC	CASSQLAGRSSYEQYF
TRBV28	TRBD1	-	TRBJ2-1	TGTGCCAGCAGTTTCTCCGGGACAGGGGGCAATGAGCAGTTCTTC	CASSFSGTGGNEQFF
TRBV19	TRBD1	-	TRBJ2-3	TGTGCCAGTAGTACTCCGGGACAGGGGGCAGATACGCAGTATTTT	CASSTPGQGADTQYF
TRBV29-1	TRBD1	-	TRBJ1-1	TGCAGCGCCCAGTCGGACAGGCAGGTAAATGAAGCTTTCTTT	CSAQSDRQVNEAFF
TRBV19	-	-	TRBJ2-1	TGTGCCAGTAGTTTTGGGGGACCCTACAATGAGCAGTTCTTC	CASSFGGPYNEQFF
TRBV18	-	-	TRBJ2-1	TGTGCCAGCTCACCCCATGGACAGCTATACAATGAGCAGTTCTTC	CASSPHGQLYNEQFF
TRBV6-1	-	-	TRBJ2-7	TGTGCCAGCAGTGAAGCGGGGGCAGGGAAGGCCGACGAGCAGTACTTC	CASSEAGAGKADEQYF
TRBV5-1	-	-	TRBJ2-3	TGCGCCAGCAGCTTGGCCGGGCAGGGGATATTCACAGATACGCAGTATTTT	CASSLAGQGIFTDTQYF
TRBV5-5	TRBD1	-	TRBJ1-3	TGTGCCTCCCAACTGGGAGGGGGCTACTCTGGAAACACCATATATTTT	CASQLGGGYSGNTIYF
TRBV5-8	-	-	TRBJ2-6	TGTGCCAGCAGCTTGGGCGGATTCTCTGGGGCCAACGTCCTGACTTTC	CASSLGGFSGANVLTF
TRBV6-5	-	-	TRBJ2-1	TGTGCCAGCAGCCCGGGACTCATTGGGGCTGAGCAGTTCTTC	CASSPGLIGAEQFF
TRBV7-9	TRBD1	-	TRBJ1-5	TGTGCCAGCGCGACAGGGAAAGATAGCAATCAGCCCCAGCATTTT	CASATGKDSNQPQHF
TRBV11-3	-	once	TRBJ2-1	TGTGCCAGCAGCAAAGGAGCTGTAGCCGGATATGAGCAGTTCTTC	CASSKGAVAGYEQFF
TRBV9	-	-	TRBJ1-2	TGTGCCAGCACCCCGGGATCTCCTAACTATGGCTACACCTTC	CASTPGSPNYGYTF
TRBV2	TRBD2	-	TRBJ2-2	TGTGCCAGCAGTGAACAAGCGGGAGGGGCCGGGGAGCTGTTTTTT	CASSEQAGGAGELFF